The present entry profiles one TCR beta chain with its context. The antigen remains unidentified. 60 Vbeta and 13 Jbeta primers were used in PCR. Data came from immunoSEQ multiplex PCR; TCRdb stores just in-frame clones and leaves some out. The table shows under 200,000 clones, with approximately 80% occurring only once. This sample was included in a study of cytomegalovirus exposure and HLA in healthy donors. Overall study findings and caveats: Later, an analysis found that common viral pathogens appeared to be linked with several of the most significant clusters. In a later analysis, across HLA loci, associated TCR counts were highest for DRB1, lowest for HLA-C. After further analysis at a later stage, 15,000 to 20,000 TCR beta sequences were associated with HLA alleles at 0.05 false discovery rate.

The CDR3 sequence is 14 residues long. Looked up from germline, CDR1 is SGHAT and CDR2 is FQNNGV. Between the trimmed V and J ends, which lost 0 bases and 4 bases, there was a span of 8 bases. Sequenced sample: PBMCs. V and J are TRBV11-2 and TRBJ2-3; D is unclear. The receptor's source is a woman aged 25 to 45 in good health and CMV-seropositive. CDR3 sequence (DNA): TGTGCCAGCAGCTTAGAAGTAGCCGCAGATACGCAGTATTTT. Translated: CASSLEVAADTQYF.